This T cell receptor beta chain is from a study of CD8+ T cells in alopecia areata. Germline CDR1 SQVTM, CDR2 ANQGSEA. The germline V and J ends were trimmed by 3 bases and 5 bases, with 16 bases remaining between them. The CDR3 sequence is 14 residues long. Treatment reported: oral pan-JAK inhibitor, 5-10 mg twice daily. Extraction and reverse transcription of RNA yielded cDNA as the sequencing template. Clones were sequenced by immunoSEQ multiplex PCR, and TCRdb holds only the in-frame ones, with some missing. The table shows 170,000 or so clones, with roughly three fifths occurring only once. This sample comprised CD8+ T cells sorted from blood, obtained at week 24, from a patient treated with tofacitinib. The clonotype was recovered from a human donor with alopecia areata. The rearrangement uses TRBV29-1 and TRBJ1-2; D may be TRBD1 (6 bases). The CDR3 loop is CSVEDGQLNYGYTF. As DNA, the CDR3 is TGCAGCGTTGAGGATGGACAGCTCAATTATGGCTACACCTTC.